This T cell receptor beta chain was identified in a study of cytomegalovirus exposure and HLA in healthy donors. Looking at the study overall: An early data release held tens of millions of unique TCRs from HLA-typed donors.

About this clone: Its antigen remains unidentified.

60 Vbeta and 13 Jbeta primers were used in PCR. Repertoires were generated with immunoSEQ multiplex PCR, while TCRdb's copy carries only in-frame clones and drops some. Of around 200,000 clones listed, about 75% are singletons. Germline V gene sequence: CDR1 GTSNPN, CDR2 SVGIG (reference sequence). V lost 0 bases and J lost 6, with 12 bases in between. The CDR3 contains 14 residues. Study conclusions and caveats: The analysis excluded some indistinguishable V segments, including TRBV6-2 and TRBV6-3.

The specimen was PBMCs. This sequence originates from a man between 18 and 35 years old in good health and CMV-seronegative. The chain is built from TRBV30 and TRBJ1-5; no clear D. The CDR3 nucleotides are TGTGCCTGGAGTGTCTTGGGTCCGGGTCAGCCCCAGCATTTT. This translates into CAWSVLGPGQPQHF. Supplemented by reference TRBV30 and TRBJ1-5, the full variable domain reads SQTIHQWPATLVQPVGSPLSLECTVEGTSNPNLYWYRQAAGRGLQLLFYSVGIGQISSEVPQNLSASRPQDRQFILSSKKLLLSDSGFYLCAWSVLGPGQPQHFGDGTRLSIL.